The subject of this entry is one T cell receptor (beta chain). The antigen is not known. When replicate PCRs were run on sorted subsets, they used 200 to 250 ng DNA, around 33,000 T cell genomes. Profiled with immunoSEQ multiplex PCR; TCRdb holds only in-frame clones, not every one. In the table there are some 1 million clones, around 76% of which are singletons. The donors were all Caucasian adults (living in Nashville, Tennessee). Trimming left V 0 bases short and J 7 bases short, with 6 bases between. Germline CDR1 reads SGHNT; CDR2 reads YENEEA. The CDR3 has 12 residues. This record comes from a study of shared clonotypes between healthy human individuals. General study results and limits: Only blood underwent sampling, and tissue repertoires likely differ. Memory subsets generally showed lower estimated richness than naive subsets.

The chain is built from TRBV11-3 and TRBJ1-1; no clear D. The sequenced material came from memory CD4+ T cells sorted from blood. Noted subset: CD45RA-negative fraction. The sequence was collected from a man aged 18 to 29 in good health. CDR3 DNA: TGTGCCAGCAGCTTAGATTTGGGTGAAGCTTTCTTT. The encoded protein is CASSLDLGEAFF. The complete variable domain, with remaining parts taken from reference TRBV11-3 and TRBJ1-1, reads EAGVVQSPRYKIIEKKQPVAFWCNPISGHNTLYWYLQNLGQGPELLIRYENEEAVDDSQLPKDRFSAERLKGVDSTLKIQPAELGDSAVYLCASSLDLGEAFFGQGTRLTVV.